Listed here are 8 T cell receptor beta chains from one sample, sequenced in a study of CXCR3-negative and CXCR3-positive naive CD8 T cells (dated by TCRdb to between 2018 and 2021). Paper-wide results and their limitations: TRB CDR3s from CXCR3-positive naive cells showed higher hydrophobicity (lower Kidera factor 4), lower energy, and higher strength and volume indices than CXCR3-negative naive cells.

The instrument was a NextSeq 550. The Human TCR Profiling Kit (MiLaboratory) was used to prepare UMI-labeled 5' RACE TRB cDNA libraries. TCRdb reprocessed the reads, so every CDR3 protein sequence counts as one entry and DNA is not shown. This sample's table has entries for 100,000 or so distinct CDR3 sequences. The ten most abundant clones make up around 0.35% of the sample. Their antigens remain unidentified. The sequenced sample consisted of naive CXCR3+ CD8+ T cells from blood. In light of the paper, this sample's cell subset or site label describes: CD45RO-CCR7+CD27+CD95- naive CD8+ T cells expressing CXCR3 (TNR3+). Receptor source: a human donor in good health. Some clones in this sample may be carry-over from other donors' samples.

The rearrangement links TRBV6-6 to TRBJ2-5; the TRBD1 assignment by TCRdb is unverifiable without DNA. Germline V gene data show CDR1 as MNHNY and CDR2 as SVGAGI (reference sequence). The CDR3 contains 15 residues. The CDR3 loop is CASSSMPGQRETQYF.

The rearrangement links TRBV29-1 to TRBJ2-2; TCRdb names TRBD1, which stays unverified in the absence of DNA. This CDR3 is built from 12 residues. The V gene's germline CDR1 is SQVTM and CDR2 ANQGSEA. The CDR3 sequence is CSLAGDTGELFF.

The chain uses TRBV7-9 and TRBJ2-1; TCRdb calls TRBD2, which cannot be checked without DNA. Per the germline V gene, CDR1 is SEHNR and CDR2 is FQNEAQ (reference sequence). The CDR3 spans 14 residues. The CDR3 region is CASNLAGGPNEQFF.

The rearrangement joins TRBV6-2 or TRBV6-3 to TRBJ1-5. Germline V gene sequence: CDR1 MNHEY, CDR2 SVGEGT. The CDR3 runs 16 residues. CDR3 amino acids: CASSAGLAGRDQPQHF.

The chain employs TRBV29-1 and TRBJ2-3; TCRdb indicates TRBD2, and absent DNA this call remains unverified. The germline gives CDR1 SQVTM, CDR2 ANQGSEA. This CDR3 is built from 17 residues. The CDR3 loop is CSVEDPNASGVTDTQYF.

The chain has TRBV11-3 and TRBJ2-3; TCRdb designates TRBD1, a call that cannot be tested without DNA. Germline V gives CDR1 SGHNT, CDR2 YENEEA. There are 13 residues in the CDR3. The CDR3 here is CASKQRGDDTQYF.

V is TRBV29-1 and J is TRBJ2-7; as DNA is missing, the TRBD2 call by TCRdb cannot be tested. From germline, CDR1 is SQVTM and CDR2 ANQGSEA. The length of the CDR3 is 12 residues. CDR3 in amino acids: CSVVWVAGEQYF.

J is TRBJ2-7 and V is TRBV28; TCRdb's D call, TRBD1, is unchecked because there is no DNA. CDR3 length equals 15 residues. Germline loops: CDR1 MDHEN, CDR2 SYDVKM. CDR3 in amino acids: CASSYTQGPHYEQYF.